A single count supports the clone carrying this T cell receptor beta chain. The treatment here: some 19 received Ad26.COV2.S at low or high dose, single or two shots; about 5 received placebo; per-sample allocation not given. The investigators took samples on day 63 after the first vaccine or placebo injection. Clones were sequenced by immunoSEQ multiplex PCR, and TCRdb holds only the in-frame ones, with some missing. The sample gives about half a million clones, 80% to 90% of which show up once; 1.5% to 2% is in the top ten. The CDR3 totals 15 residues. Germline V gene data show CDR1 as SGHRS and CDR2 as YFSETQ. The V end lost 1 base, the J end lost 2 bases, and 12 bases lay between the germline ends. The sample originates from a study of Ad26.COV2.S vaccination and SARS-CoV-2 variants.

The sequencing here drew on peripheral blood, taken in a trial of Ad26.COV2.S vaccine versus placebo. This TCR was sampled from a person aged 18-60 years who received the Ad26.COV2.S COVID-19 vaccine or a placebo. This chain connects TRBV5-1 to TRBJ2-5; no clear D. The CDR3 sequence: CASSLFSTTQETQYF. Here the CDR3 DNA reads TGCGCCAGCAGCTTGTTTTCCACCACGCAAGAGACCCAGTACTTC.